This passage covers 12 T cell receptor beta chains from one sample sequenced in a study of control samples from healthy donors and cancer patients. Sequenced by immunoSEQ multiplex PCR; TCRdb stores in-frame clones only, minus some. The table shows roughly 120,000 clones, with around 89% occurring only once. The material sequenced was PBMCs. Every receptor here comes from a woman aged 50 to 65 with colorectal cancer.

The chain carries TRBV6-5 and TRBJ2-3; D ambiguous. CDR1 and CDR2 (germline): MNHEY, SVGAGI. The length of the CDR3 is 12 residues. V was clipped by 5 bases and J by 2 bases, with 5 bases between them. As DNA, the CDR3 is TGTGCCAGCAGTCCTAACACAGATACGCAGTATTTT. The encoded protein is CASSPNTDTQYF.

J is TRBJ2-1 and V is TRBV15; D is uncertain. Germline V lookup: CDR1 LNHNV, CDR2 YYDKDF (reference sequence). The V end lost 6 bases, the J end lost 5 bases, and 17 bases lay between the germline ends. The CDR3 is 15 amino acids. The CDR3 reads CATSESWPMNNEQFF. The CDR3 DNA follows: TGTGCCACCAGTGAAAGCTGGCCCATGAACAATGAGCAGTTCTTC.

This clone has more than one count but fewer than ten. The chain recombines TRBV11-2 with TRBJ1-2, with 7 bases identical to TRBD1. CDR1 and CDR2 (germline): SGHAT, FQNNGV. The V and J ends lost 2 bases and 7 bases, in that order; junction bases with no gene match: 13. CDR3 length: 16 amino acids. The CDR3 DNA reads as TGTGCCAGCAGCTTAAGTCCAGGGGGGGATATGGGTGGCTACACCTTC. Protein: CASSLSPGGDMGGYTF.

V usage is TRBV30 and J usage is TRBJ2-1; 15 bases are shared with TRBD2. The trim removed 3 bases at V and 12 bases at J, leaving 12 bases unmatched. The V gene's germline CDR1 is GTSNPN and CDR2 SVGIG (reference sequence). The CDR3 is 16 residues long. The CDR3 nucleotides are TGTGCCTGGAGCGGACCAGGGACTAGCGGGAGGCGCGGGCAGTTCTTC. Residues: CAWSGPGTSGRRGQFF.

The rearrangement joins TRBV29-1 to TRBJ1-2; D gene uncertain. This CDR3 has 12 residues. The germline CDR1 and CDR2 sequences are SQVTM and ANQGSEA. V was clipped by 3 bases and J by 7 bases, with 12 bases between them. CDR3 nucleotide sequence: TGCAGCGTTGATGTCGGGTCTGGTGGCTACACCTTC. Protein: CSVDVGSGGYTF.

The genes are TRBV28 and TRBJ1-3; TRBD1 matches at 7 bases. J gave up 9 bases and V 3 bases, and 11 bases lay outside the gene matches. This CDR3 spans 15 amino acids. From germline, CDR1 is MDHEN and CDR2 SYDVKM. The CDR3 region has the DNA TGTGCCAGCAGTTTCTCGGACAGGTGGTTTGGCACCATATATTTT. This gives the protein CASSFSDRWFGTIYF.

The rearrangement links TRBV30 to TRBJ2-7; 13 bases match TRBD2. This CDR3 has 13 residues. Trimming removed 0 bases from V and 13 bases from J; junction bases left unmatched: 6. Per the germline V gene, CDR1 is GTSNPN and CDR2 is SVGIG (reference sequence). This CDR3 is CAWSVRTSGSPYF. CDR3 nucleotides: TGTGCCTGGAGTGTTCGGACTAGCGGGAGTCCCTACTTC.

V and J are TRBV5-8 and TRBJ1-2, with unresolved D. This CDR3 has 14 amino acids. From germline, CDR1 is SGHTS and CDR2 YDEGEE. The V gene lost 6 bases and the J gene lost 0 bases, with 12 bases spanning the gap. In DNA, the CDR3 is TGTGCCAGCACCCCAGCTACTACTAACTATGGCTACACCTTC. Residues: CASTPATTNYGYTF.

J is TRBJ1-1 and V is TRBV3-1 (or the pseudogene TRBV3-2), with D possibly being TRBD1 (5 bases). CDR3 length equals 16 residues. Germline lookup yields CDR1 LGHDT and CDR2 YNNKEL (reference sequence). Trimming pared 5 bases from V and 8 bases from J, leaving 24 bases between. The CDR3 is CASSERSAGRAFEAFF. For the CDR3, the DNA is TGTGCCAGCAGCGAAAGATCGGCGGGACGAGCGTTCGAAGCTTTCTTT.

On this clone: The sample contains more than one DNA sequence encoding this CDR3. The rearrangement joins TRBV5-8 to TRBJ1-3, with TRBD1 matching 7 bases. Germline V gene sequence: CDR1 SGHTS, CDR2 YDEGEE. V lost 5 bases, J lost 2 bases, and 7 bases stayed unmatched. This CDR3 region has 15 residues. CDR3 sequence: CASRSDRVPGNTIYF. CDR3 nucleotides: TGTGCCAGCAGGAGCGACAGGGTTCCTGGAAACACCATATATTTT.

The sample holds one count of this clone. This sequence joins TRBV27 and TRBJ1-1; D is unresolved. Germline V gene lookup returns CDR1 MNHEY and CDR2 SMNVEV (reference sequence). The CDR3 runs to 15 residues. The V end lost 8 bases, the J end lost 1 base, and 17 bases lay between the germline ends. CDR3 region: CASVRVGPWNTEAFF. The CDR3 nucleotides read TGTGCCAGCGTCCGGGTAGGACCATGGAACACTGAAGCTTTCTTT.

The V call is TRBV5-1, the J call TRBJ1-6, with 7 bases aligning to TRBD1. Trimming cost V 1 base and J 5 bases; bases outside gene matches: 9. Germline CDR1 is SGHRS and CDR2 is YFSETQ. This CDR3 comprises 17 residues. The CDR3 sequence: CASSLFQRGTDNSPLHF. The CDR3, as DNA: TGCGCCAGCAGCTTGTTCCAGAGGGGGACAGATAATTCACCCCTCCACTTT.